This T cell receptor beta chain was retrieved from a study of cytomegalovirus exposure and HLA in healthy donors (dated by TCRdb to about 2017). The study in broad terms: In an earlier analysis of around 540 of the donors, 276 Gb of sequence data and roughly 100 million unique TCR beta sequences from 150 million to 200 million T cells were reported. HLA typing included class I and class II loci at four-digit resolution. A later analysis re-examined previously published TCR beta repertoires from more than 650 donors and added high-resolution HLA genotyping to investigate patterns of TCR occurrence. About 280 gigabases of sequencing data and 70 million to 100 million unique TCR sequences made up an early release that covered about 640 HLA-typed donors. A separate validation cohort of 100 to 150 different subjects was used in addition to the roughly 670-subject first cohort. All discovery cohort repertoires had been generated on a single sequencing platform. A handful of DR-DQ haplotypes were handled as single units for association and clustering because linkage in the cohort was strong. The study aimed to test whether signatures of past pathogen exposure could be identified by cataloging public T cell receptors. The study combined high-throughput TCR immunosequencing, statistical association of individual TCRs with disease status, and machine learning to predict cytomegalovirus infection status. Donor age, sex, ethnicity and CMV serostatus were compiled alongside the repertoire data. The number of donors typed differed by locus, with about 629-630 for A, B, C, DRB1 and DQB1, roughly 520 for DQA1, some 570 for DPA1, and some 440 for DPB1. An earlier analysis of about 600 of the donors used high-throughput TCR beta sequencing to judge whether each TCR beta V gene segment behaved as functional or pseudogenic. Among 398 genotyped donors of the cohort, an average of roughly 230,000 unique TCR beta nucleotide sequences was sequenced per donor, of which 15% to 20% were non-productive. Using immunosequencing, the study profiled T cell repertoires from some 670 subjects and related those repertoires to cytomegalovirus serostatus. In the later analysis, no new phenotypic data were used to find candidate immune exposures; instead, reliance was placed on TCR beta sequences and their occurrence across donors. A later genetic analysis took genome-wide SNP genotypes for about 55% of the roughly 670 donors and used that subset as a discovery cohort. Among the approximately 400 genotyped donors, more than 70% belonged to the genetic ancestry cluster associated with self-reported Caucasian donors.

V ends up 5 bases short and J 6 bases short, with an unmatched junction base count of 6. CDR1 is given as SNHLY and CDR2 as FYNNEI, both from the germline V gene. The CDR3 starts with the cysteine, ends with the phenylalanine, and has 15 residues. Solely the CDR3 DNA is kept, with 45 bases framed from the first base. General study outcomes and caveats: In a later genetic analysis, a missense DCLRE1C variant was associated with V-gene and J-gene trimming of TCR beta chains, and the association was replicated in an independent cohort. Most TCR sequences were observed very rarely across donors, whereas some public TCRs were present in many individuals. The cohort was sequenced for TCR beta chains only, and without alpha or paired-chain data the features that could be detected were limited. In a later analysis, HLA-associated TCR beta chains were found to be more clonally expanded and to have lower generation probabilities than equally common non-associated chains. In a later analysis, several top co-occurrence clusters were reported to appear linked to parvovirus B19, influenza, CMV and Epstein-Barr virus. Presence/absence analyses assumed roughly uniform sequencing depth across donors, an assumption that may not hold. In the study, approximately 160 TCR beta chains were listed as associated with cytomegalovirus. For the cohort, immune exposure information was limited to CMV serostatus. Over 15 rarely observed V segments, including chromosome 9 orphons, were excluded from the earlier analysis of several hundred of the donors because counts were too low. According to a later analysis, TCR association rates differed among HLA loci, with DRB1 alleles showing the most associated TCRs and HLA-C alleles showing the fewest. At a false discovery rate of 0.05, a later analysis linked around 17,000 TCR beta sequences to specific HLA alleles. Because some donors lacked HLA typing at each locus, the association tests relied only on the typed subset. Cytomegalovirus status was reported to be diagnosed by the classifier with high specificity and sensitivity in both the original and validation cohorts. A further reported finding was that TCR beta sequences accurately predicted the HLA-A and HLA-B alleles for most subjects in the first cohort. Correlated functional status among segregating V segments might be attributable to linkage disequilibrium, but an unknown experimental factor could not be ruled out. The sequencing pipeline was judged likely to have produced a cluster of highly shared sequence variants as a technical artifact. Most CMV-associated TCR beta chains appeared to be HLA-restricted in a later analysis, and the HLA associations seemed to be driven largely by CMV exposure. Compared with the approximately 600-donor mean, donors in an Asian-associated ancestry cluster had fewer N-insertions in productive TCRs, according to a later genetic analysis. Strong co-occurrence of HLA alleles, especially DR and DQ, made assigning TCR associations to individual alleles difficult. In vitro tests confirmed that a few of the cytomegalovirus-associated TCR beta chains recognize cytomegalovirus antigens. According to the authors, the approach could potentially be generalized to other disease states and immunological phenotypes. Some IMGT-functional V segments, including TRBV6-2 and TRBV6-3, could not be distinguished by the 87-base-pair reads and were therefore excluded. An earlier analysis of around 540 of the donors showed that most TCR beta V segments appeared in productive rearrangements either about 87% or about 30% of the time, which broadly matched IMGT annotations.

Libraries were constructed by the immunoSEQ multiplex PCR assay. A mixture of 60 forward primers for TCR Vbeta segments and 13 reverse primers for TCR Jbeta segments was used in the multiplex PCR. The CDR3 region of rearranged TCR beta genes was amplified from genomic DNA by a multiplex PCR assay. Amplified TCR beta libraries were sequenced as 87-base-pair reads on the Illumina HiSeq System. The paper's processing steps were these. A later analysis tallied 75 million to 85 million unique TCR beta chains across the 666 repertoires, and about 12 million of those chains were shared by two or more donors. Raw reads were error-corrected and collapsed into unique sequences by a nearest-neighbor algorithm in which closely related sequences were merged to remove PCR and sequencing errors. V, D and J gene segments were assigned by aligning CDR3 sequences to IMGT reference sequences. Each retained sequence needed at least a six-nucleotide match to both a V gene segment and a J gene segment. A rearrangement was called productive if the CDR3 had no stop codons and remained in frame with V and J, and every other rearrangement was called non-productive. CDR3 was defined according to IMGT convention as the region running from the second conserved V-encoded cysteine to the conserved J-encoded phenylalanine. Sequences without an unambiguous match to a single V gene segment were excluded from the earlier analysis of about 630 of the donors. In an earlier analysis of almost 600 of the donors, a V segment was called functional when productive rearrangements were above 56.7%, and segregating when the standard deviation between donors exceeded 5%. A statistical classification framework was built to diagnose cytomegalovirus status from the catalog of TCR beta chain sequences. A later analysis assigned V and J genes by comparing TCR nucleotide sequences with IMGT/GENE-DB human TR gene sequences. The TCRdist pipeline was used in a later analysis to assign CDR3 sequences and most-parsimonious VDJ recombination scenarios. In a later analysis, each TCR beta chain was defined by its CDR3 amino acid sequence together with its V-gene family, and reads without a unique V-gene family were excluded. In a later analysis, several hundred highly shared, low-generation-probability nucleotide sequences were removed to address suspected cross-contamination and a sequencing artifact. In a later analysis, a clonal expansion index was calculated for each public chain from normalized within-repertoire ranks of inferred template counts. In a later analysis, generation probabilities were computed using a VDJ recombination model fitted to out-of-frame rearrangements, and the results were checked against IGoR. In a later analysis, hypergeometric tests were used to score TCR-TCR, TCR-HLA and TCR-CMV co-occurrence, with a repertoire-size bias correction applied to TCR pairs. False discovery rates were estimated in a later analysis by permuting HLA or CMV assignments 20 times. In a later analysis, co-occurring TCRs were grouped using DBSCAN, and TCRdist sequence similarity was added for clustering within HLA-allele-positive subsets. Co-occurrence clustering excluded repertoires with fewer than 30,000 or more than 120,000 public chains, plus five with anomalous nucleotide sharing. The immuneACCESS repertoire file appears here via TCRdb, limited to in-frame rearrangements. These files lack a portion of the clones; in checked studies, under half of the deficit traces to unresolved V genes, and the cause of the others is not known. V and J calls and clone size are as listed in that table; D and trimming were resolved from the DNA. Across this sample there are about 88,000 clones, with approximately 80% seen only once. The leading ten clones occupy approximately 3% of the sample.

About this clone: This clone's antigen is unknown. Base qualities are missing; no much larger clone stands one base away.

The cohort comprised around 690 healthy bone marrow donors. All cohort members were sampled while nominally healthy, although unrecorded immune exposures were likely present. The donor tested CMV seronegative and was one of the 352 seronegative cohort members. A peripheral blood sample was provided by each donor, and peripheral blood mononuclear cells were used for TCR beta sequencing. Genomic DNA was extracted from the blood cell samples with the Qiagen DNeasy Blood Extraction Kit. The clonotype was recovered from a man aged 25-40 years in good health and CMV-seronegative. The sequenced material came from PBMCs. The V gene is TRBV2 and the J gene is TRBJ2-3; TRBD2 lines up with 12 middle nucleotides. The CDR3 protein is CASSRLGLAGDTQYF. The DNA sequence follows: TGTGCCAGCAGTCGACTAGGACTAGCGGGGGATACGCAGTATTTT.